Below, 5 T cell receptor beta chains from the same sample are listed, as sequenced in a study of T cells in narcolepsy (dated 2018 in TCRdb). The library was built by means of the immunoSEQ multiplex PCR assay. TCRdb obtained this table from immuneACCESS and retained in-frame rearrangements with V and J assigned. These tables miss some clones; where compared with another copy, unresolved V genes account for less than half of the shortfall, and the remainder is unexplained. The sample table shows about 30,000 clones, and about four fifths are seen once. Over 0.6% of the sample comes from the top ten. Material: memory (CD45RA-) CD4+ T cells from blood. The label giving this sample's cell subset or site can be read as: memory T cells sorted ex vivo from peripheral blood. The receptors were gathered from a human donor in good health.

This sequence joins TRBV19 and TRBJ1-1; D is unclear. CDR1 LNHDA and CDR2 SQIVND come from the germline V gene (reference sequence). The V end was cut by 5 bases, the J end by 0 bases, with 7 bases between. The CDR3 length is 13 residues. The CDR3 DNA is TGTGCCAGTAGTGACACATTGAACACTGAAGCTTTCTTT. Encoded protein: CASSDTLNTEAFF.

This clone has only one observation. The chain carries TRBV11-2 and TRBJ1-6; D possibly corresponds to TRBD1 (6 bases). CDR1 is SGHAT and CDR2 is FQNNGV in the germline V gene. This CDR3 region has 15 residues. With 5 bases removed from V and 1 base from J, the gap between germline ends came to 9 bases. CDR3 residues: CASSPTGSYNSPLHF. CDR3 coding DNA: TGTGCCAGCAGCCCCACAGGGTCCTATAATTCACCCCTCCACTTT.

The V call is TRBV19, the J call TRBJ2-3; D tentatively reads TRBD1 or TRBD2 (6 bases each). Germline values: CDR1 LNHDA, CDR2 SQIVND (reference sequence). V lost 5 bases, J lost 1 base, and 16 bases lay in between. The CDR3 length is 16 residues. The CDR3 nucleotides are TGTGCCAGTAGTCCTGGACTACAGGGTGGCACAGATACGCAGTATTTT. Translating gives CASSPGLQGGTDTQYF. Filled out from reference TRBV19 and TRBJ2-3, the complete variable domain reads DGGITQSPKYLFRKEGQNVTLSCEQNLNHDAMYWYRQDPGQGLRLIYYSQIVNDFQKGDIAEGYSVSREKKESFPLTVTSAQKNPTAFYLCASSPGLQGGTDTQYFGPGTRLTVL.

This chain links TRBV5-4 with TRBJ2-3; D is undetermined. Trimming left V 0 bases short and J 6 bases short, with 11 bases between. The CDR3 consists of 14 residues. Germline V gene lookup returns CDR1 SGHNT and CDR2 YYREEE (reference sequence). The CDR3 region is CASSLDYVRDTQYF. The CDR3 DNA follows: TGTGCCAGCAGCTTGGACTATGTCAGGGATACGCAGTATTTT.

The chain carries TRBV6-4 and TRBJ2-3, with D unresolved. The germline V and J ends were trimmed by 0 bases and 3 bases, with 1 base remaining between them. Germline V CDR1 and CDR2: MRHNA, SNTAGT. The CDR3 length is 12 residues. The CDR3 loop is CASSDSTDTQYF. The CDR3 nucleotides are TGTGCCAGCAGTGACTCGACAGATACGCAGTATTTT.